This T cell receptor (beta chain) was observed in a study of shared clonotypes between healthy human individuals. On this clone: No antigen is known for it.

The protocol was immunoSEQ multiplex PCR, while the TCRdb copy is restricted to in-frame clones and leaves out a portion. Of hundreds of thousands of clones in the sample, around 72% were seen once. The CDR3 is 18 residues long. The ends lost 5 bases at V and 3 bases at J; junction bases unmatched: 14. Looked up from germline, CDR1 is SGHRS and CDR2 is YFSETQ. Study-level points and caveats: Inspection by rarefaction showed sorted-subset sequencing to be incomplete despite large depth. Estimated clonotype richness was generally higher in naive than memory subsets.

The clonotype was recovered from a woman in her thirties in good health. Sample: memory CD4+ T cells sorted from blood. Sample subset: CD45RA-negative fraction. The chain uses TRBV5-1 and TRBJ2-2, with 9 bases matching TRBD2. CDR3 residues: CASRLGIAGVRDTGELFF. The CDR3 coding sequence is TGCGCCAGCAGACTTGGGATAGCGGGAGTCAGGGACACCGGGGAGCTGTTTTTT.